This TCR beta chain was recorded in a study of blood T cell repertoires in COVID-19. Study information: Donors in the United States, Italy and Spain gave samples during acute or convalescent COVID-19. T cells, B-cell-depleted T cells, or PBMCs supplied cDNA or gDNA.

In the study's own analysis: Amplification of reference gene primers provided the estimated nucleated cell counts. Produced via immunoSEQ multiplex PCR; TCRdb's table is partial and in-frame only. D and trimming were read from the DNA, whereas the V and J calls and clone size are those reported in that table. The sample holds some 150,000 clones, 87% seen once. CDR1 is SEHNR, CDR2 FQNEAQ, per germline (reference sequence). This CDR3 has 15 amino acids. Trimming cost V 5 bases and J 2 bases; bases outside gene matches: 5. V is TRBV7-9 and J is TRBJ1-2; 10 bases fit TRBD1. The sequenced material came from peripheral blood. The origin of this receptor is a man aged 50 to 60 with active COVID-19. This chain's CDR3 is CASSPDRGQNYGYTF. DNA for the CDR3: TGTGCCAGCAGCCCAGACAGGGGGCAGAACTATGGCTACACCTTC.